The 12 T cell receptor beta chains presented below share a single source sample, sequenced in a study of OX40 agonist ivuxolimab in advanced cancers. TCRdb keeps only in-frame clones here, not all; method: immunoSEQ multiplex PCR. The table lists around 84,000 clones, roughly 87% of them singletons. This specimen consisted of CD4+ or CD8+ T cells sorted from blood, obtained in a trial of the OX40 agonist ivuxolimab. Receptors were obtained from an adult with an advanced solid tumor such as melanoma, head and neck, liver or kidney cancer.

V and J are TRBV9 and TRBJ2-1, with D perhaps matching TRBD1 or TRBD2 (5 bases each). V was pared by 0 bases and J by 2 bases, with 9 bases between. The germline CDR1 and CDR2 sequences are SGDLS and YYNGEE. The CDR3 runs to 15 residues. The CDR3 here is CASSVAGRAYNEQFF. CDR3 DNA sequence: TGTGCCAGCAGCGTAGCAGGGCGGGCCTACAATGAGCAGTTCTTC.

This chain joins TRBV10-3 and TRBJ1-3, with unresolved D. V was pared by 8 bases and J by 4 bases, with 6 bases between. Germline V gives CDR1 ENHRY, CDR2 SYGVKD. The CDR3 totals 11 residues. This chain's CDR3 is CAIESGNTIYF. The CDR3 DNA is TGTGCCATCGAATCCGGAAACACCATATATTTT.

The chain joins TRBV5-1 to TRBJ2-3; 8 bases are shared with TRBD2. The CDR3 extends over 14 amino acids. V lost 0 bases to trimming and J lost 9 bases; unmatched junction nucleotides: 6. Per germline, CDR1 SGHRS and CDR2 YFSETQ. In nucleotides, the CDR3 is TGCGCCAGCAGCTTGGACGGTAGCGGGGAGACGCAGTATTTT. Encoded protein: CASSLDGSGETQYF.

The genes are TRBV15 and TRBJ1-5, with D tentatively TRBD1 (5 bases). V was pared by 0 bases and J by 7 bases, with 7 bases between. The germline gives CDR1 LNHNV, CDR2 YYDKDF (reference sequence). The CDR3 loop spans 13 amino acids. CDR3 in DNA: TGTGCCACCAGCAGAGATGGGGGACAGCCCCAGCATTTT. Its translation is CATSRDGGQPQHF.

The V call is TRBV19, the J call TRBJ1-3; weak D call: TRBD1 (6 bases). CDR3 length: 15 residues. CDR1 is LNHDA, CDR2 SQIVND, per germline (reference sequence). V lost 5 bases and J lost 0, with 11 bases in between. CDR3 loop: CASSFGQNSGNTIYF. The CDR3 nucleotides are TGTGCCAGTAGTTTTGGACAGAACTCTGGAAACACCATATATTTT.

The chain is built from TRBV20-1 and TRBJ2-7; D is unresolved. The V end was cut by 3 bases, the J end by 5 bases, with 5 bases between. CDR1 and CDR2 (germline): DFQATT, SNEGSKA (reference sequence). The CDR3 length is 10 residues. In nucleotides, the CDR3 is TGCAGTGCTAGGCTCAACGAGCAGTACTTC. It specifies CSARLNEQYF.

J is TRBJ1-2 and V is TRBV10-2; the match to TRBD1 covers 7 bases. This CDR3 spans 13 amino acids. Germline values: CDR1 WSHSY, CDR2 SAAADI. V was clipped by 7 bases and J by 8 bases; unmatched bases: 10. The CDR3 reads CASTGQSSWGYTF. The CDR3 bases are TGCGCCAGCACGGGACAGTCCTCTTGGGGCTACACCTTC.

The chain employs TRBV5-4 and TRBJ1-1; TRBD1 matches at 7 bases. V gave up 4 bases and J gave up 0 bases; unmatched junction bases: 6. This CDR3 is 15 amino acids long. Germline V gene sequence: CDR1 SGHNT, CDR2 YYREEE (reference sequence). The CDR3 sequence: CASSRDSLMNTEAFF. The CDR3 region has the DNA TGTGCCAGCAGCCGGGACAGCCTTATGAACACTGAAGCTTTCTTT.

The chain is built from TRBV2 and TRBJ2-5; D may be TRBD1 (6 bases). V was cut by 4 bases and J by 2 bases, with 14 bases left in between. This CDR3 spans 15 amino acids. The germline gives CDR1 SNHLY, CDR2 FYNNEI. DNA of the CDR3: TGTGCCAGCAGTGGCACGGACAGAAGACAAGAGACCCAGTACTTC. It yields the protein CASSGTDRRQETQYF.

This rearrangement joins TRBV5-1 to TRBJ2-5; perhaps TRBD2 as D (6 bases). This CDR3 has 14 amino acids. The V and J ends lost 7 bases and 0 bases respectively, with 13 bases between them. Germline CDR1 SGHRS, CDR2 YFSETQ. CDR3 residues: CASRRRGNQETQYF. As DNA, the CDR3 is TGCGCCAGCCGTCGGAGGGGCAACCAAGAGACCCAGTACTTC. The full variable domain, with the rest looked up from reference TRBV5-1 and TRBJ2-5, is KAGVTQTPRYLIKTRGQQVTLSCSPISGHRSVSWYQQTPGQGLQFLFEYFSETQRNKGNFPGRFSGRQFSNSRSEMNVSTLELGDSALYLCASRRRGNQETQYFGPGTRLLVL.

This sequence joins TRBV19 and TRBJ1-1; 11 bases fit TRBD1. From germline, CDR1 is LNHDA and CDR2 SQIVND (reference sequence). The CDR3 loop spans 14 amino acids. Losses at the gene ends were 5 bases for V and 4 bases for J; bases not matched to a gene: 3. The CDR3 DNA reads as TGTGCCAGTAGTGAGGGACAGGGGGGCACTGAAGCTTTCTTT. Its translation is CASSEGQGGTEAFF.

The chain has TRBV19 and TRBJ2-2; TRBD2 aligns across 8 bases. Germline CDR1 reads LNHDA; CDR2 reads SQIVND (reference sequence). The CDR3 spans 16 residues. With V trimmed by 8 bases and J by 4 bases, 12 bases remained unmatched. In DNA, the CDR3 is TGTGCCAGTCGTGGACCGGGACTAGAGGTCACCGGGGAGCTGTTTTTT. It encodes CASRGPGLEVTGELFF.